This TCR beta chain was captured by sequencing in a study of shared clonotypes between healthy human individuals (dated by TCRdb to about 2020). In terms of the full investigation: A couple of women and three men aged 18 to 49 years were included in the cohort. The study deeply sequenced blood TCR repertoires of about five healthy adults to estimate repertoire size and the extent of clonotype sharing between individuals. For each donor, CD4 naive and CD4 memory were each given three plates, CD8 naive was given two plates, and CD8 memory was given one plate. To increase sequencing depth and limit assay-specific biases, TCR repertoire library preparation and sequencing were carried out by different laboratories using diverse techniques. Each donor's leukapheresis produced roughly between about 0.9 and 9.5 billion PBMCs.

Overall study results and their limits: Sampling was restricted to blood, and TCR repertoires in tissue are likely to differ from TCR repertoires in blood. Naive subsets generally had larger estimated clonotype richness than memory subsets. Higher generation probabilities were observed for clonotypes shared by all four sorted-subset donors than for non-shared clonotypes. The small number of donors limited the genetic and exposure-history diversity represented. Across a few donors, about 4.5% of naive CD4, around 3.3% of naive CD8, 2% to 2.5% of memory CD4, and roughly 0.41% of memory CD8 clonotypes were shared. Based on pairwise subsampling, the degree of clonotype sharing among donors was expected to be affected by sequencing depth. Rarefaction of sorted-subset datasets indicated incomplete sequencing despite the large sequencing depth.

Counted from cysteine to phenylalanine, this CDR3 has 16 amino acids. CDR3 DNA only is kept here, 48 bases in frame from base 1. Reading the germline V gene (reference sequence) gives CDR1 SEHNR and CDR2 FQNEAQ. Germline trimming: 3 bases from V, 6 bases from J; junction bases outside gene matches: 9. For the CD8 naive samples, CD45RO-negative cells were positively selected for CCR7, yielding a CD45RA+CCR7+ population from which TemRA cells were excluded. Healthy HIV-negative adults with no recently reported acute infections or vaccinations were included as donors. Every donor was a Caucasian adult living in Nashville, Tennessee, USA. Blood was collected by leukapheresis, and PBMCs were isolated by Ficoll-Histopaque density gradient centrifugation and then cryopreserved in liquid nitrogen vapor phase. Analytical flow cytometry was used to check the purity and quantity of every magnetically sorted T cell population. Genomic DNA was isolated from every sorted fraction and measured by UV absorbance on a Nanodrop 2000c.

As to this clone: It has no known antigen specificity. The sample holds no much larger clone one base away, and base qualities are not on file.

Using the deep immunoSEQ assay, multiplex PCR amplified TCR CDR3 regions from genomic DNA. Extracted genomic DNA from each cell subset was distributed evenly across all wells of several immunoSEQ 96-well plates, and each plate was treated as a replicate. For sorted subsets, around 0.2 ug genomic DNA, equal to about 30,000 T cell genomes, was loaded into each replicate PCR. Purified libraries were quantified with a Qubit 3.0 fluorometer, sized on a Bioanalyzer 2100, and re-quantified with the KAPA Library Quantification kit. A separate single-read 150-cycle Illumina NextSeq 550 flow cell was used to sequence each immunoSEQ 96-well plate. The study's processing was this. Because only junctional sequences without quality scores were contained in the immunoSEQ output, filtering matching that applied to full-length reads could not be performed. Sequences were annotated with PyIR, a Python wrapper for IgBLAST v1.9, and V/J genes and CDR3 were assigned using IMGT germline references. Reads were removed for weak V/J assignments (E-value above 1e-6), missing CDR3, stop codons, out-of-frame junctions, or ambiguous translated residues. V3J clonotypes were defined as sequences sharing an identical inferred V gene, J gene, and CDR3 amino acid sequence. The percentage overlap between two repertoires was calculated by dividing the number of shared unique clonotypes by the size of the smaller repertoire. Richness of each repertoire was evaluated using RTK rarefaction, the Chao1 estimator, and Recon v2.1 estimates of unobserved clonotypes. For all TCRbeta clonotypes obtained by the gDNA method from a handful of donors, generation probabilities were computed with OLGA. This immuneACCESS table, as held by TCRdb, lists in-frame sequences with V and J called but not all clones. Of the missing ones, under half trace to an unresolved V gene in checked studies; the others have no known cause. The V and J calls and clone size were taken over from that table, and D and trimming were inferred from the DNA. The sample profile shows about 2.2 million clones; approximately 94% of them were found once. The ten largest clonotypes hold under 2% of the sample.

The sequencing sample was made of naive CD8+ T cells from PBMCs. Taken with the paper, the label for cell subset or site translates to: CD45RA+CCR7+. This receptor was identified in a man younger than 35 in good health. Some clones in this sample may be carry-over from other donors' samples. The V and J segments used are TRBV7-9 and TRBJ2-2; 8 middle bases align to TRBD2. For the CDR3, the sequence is CASSLMAGRAAGELFF. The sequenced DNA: TGTGCCAGCAGCTTGATGGCCGGGAGGGCGGCCGGGGAGCTGTTTTTT.